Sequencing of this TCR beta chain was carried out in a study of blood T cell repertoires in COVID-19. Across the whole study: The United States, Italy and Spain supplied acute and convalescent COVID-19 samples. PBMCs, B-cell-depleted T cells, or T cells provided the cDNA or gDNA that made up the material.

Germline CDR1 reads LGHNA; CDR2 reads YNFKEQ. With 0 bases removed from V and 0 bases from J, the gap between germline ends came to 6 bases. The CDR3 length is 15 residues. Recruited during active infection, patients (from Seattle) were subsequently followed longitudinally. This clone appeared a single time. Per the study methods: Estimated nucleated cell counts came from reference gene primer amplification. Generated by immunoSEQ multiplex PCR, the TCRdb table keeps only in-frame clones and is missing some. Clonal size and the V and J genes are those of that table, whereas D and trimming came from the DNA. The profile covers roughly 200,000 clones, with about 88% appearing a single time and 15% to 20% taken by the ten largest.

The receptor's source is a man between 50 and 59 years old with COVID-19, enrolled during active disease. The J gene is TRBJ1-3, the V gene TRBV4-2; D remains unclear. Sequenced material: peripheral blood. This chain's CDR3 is CASSQDGISGNTIYF. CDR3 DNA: TGTGCCAGCAGCCAAGACGGGATCTCTGGAAACACCATATATTTT.